Presented here are 21 T cell receptor beta chains from one specimen sequenced in a study of a mutant IDH1 vaccine in newly diagnosed glioma. Time point indicated: baseline, week 1 (first vaccination visit). Treatment in this sample: pre-vaccination baseline after standard-of-care therapy. The repertoire was sequenced with immunoSEQ multiplex PCR; TCRdb's copy has only in-frame clones and lacks some. The data contain tens of thousands of clones, roughly nine tenths of them singletons. The source material was PBMCs, sampled from a glioma patient treated with radiotherapy, temozolomide or both. These receptors were collected from a woman aged 40-49 years with glioma.

The chain combines TRBV7-2 with TRBJ1-2, with a possible D match to TRBD1 (5 bases). Looked up from germline, CDR1 is SGHTA and CDR2 is FQGNSA. The CDR3 runs 14 residues. Trimming removed 5 bases at V and 0 bases at J, with 10 bases between. The CDR3 sequence is CASSLDSSNYGYTF. CDR3 nucleotides: TGTGCCAGCAGCCTCGACAGTTCTAACTATGGCTACACCTTC.

The chain couples TRBV6-5 to TRBJ1-4; 8 bases fit TRBD1. V was clipped by 5 bases and J by 3 bases; unmatched bases: 2. Germline CDR1 is MNHEY and CDR2 is SVGAGI. CDR3 length: 14 residues. The CDR3 spells CASSPTGANEKLFF. Written as DNA, the CDR3 is TGTGCCAGCAGTCCGACAGGGGCTAATGAAAAACTGTTTTTT.

This clone is a singleton in its sample. The chain combines TRBV18 with TRBJ1-1; D is unresolved. The CDR3 is 14 amino acids. Germline V CDR1 and CDR2: KGHSH, LQKENI. V gave up 0 bases and J gave up 0 bases, with 5 bases separating them. The CDR3 DNA sequence: TGTGCCAGCTCACCACCCCAGATGAACACTGAAGCTTTCTTT. Translating gives CASSPPQMNTEAFF. The entire variable domain, with the rest obtained from reference TRBV18 and TRBJ1-1, is as follows: NAGVMQNPRHLVRRRGQEARLRCSPMKGHSHVYWYRQLPEEGLKFMVYLQKENIIDESGMPKERFSAEFPKEGPSILRIQQVVRGDSAAYFCASSPPQMNTEAFFGQGTRLTVV.

The gene calls are TRBV19 and TRBJ2-3; no clear D. The V end was cut by 3 bases, the J end by 6 bases, with 13 bases between. Germline-derived CDR1 and CDR2 are LNHDA and SQIVND (reference sequence). The CDR3 totals 14 residues. CDR3 coding DNA: TGTGCCAGTAGTATGAGCTGGGAAAAGGATACGCAGTATTTT. Encoded protein: CASSMSWEKDTQYF.

The chain couples TRBV19 to TRBJ1-3; 8 bases are shared with TRBD1. V was clipped by 6 bases and J by 4 bases; unmatched bases: 11. The germline CDR1 and CDR2 sequences are LNHDA and SQIVND (reference sequence). The CDR3 is 16 residues long. The CDR3 loop is CASSSQKTGAGNTIYF. The CDR3 DNA reads as TGTGCCAGTAGCTCACAAAAGACAGGGGCCGGAAACACCATATATTTT.

The CDR3 is CASSTDRGTGYGYTF. DNA for the CDR3: TGTGCCAGCAGTACTGACAGGGGGACTGGCTATGGCTACACCTTC. The chain carries TRBV6-5 and TRBJ1-2; TRBD1 agrees at 9 bases. The CDR3 is made up of 15 amino acids. Trimming cost V 5 bases and J 4 bases; bases outside gene matches: 8. CDR1 and CDR2 (germline): MNHEY, SVGAGI.

The chain recombines TRBV27 with TRBJ1-2; D is perhaps TRBD1 (5 bases). The CDR3 spans 14 residues. Trimming left V 2 bases short and J 8 bases short, with 15 bases between. Germline V lookup: CDR1 MNHEY, CDR2 SMNVEV (reference sequence). The CDR3 nucleotides read TGTGCCAGCAGTTTAACACCTGGGGCTTTCGGCTACACCTTC. As protein: CASSLTPGAFGYTF.

The chain carries TRBV2 and TRBJ1-5, with 7 positions matching TRBD1. Germline loops: CDR1 SNHLY, CDR2 FYNNEI. V was clipped by 8 bases and J by 4 bases; unmatched bases: 2. There are 12 residues in the CDR3. The CDR3 coding sequence is TGTGCCAGCGGGGACAGAAATCAGCCCCAGCATTTT. Translated, it gives CASGDRNQPQHF.

The genes are TRBV4-1 and TRBJ1-5; no definite D call. The CDR3 contains 13 residues. CDR1 is MGHRA, CDR2 YSYEKL, per germline. Trimming removed 0 bases at V and 5 bases at J, with 5 bases between. In DNA form, the CDR3 reads TGCGCCAGCAGCCAAGAGCGGGATCAGCCCCAGCATTTT. Its protein is CASSQERDQPQHF.

V is TRBV6-5 and J is TRBJ2-3; D is tentatively TRBD1 or TRBD2 (6 bases each). V lost 8 bases and J lost 2, with 14 bases in between. The CDR3 runs to 14 residues. Germline V gene lookup returns CDR1 MNHEY and CDR2 SVGAGI. The CDR3 protein is CASALGGNTDTQYF. The CDR3, as DNA: TGTGCCAGCGCTCTAGGGGGGAACACAGATACGCAGTATTTT.

The chain uses TRBV5-5 and TRBJ2-7, with 10 bases that match TRBD1. This CDR3 region has 15 residues. With V trimmed by 2 bases and J by 3 bases, 5 bases remained unmatched. Germline V CDR1 and CDR2: SGHKS, YYEKEE (reference sequence). This chain's CDR3 is CASSLPGQGYYEQYF. The CDR3 DNA follows: TGTGCCAGCAGCTTACCGGGACAGGGGTACTACGAGCAGTACTTC.

This clone was detected a few times. V usage is TRBV7-8 and J usage is TRBJ1-4; D is ambiguous. The CDR3 runs 16 residues. Germline V gene data show CDR1 as SGHVS and CDR2 as FQNEAQ. Trimming took off 4 bases at V and 6 bases at J, with 18 bases between the two ends. As DNA, the CDR3 is TGTGCCAGCAGCTCTAGCGGCGGGGAGCTCGATGAAAAACTGTTTTTT. Translation: CASSSSGGELDEKLFF.

The V call is TRBV18, the J call TRBJ1-6, with D perhaps matching TRBD1 (6 bases). Germline CDR1 is KGHSH and CDR2 is LQKENI. The V end was cut by 6 bases, the J end by 5 bases, with 20 bases between. This CDR3 is built from 17 residues. The CDR3 DNA sequence: TGTGCCAGCTCGCTCCTACCACAGGGAACAGATAATTCACCCCTCCACTTT. Its translation is CASSLLPQGTDNSPLHF.

V and J are TRBV6-1 and TRBJ1-3, with a possible D match to TRBD1 (5 bases). The CDR3 covers 15 residues. The germline V and J ends were trimmed by 6 bases and 4 bases, with 16 bases remaining between them. Germline CDR1 and CDR2: MNHNS and SASEGT. The CDR3 nucleotides are TGTGCCAGCAGGAGTGAAGGGGCGAGGGGAAACACCATATATTTT. Translated, it gives CASRSEGARGNTIYF.

V usage is TRBV5-4 and J usage is TRBJ2-2; 15 nucleotides agree with TRBD2. The trim removed 3 bases at V and 7 bases at J, leaving 7 bases unmatched. This CDR3 comprises 17 residues. Germline CDR1 SGHNT, CDR2 YYREEE (reference sequence). The CDR3 DNA follows: TGTGCCAGCAGCTCCGGACTAGCGGGGGGGCCGGACGGGGAGCTGTTTTTT. This codes for CASSSGLAGGPDGELFF.

This chain joins TRBV4-3 and TRBJ1-4; weak D call: TRBD1 (5 bases). The CDR3 totals 16 residues. The germline V gene has CDR1 LGHNA and CDR2 YSLEER. V was pared by 0 bases and J by 8 bases, with 16 bases between. CDR3 sequence reads: CASSQEEQGLGEKLFF. In nucleotides, the CDR3 is TGCGCCAGCAGCCAAGAAGAGCAGGGACTGGGAGAAAAACTGTTTTTT.

The V and J genes are TRBV4-3 and TRBJ2-6; D is tentatively TRBD1 or TRBD2 (5 bases each). V dropped 4 bases and J dropped 0 bases, with 16 bases sitting between them. This CDR3 comprises 18 residues. Germline V gene sequence: CDR1 LGHNA, CDR2 YSLEER. The CDR3 is CASSPGTLTNSGANVLTF. Here the CDR3 DNA reads TGCGCCAGCAGCCCTGGGACCTTAACAAACTCTGGGGCCAACGTCCTGACTTTC.

The rearrangement uses TRBV5-1 and TRBJ1-2, with TRBD1 as a possible D gene (5 bases). Germline V gives CDR1 SGHRS, CDR2 YFSETQ. The germline V and J ends were trimmed by 0 bases and 3 bases, with 9 bases remaining between them. This CDR3 region has 14 residues. The CDR3 DNA reads as TGCGCCAGCAGCTTGGGGGGCAGGGACTATGGCTACACCTTC. This translates into CASSLGGRDYGYTF.

CDR3: CASSFGQGPYEQYF. DNA for the CDR3: TGTGCCAGCAGCTTTGGACAGGGGCCCTACGAGCAGTACTTC. The rearrangement uses TRBV7-8 and TRBJ2-7; TRBD1 matches 9 bases. Germline V lookup: CDR1 SGHVS, CDR2 FQNEAQ. CDR3 size: 14 residues. Trimming took 3 bases from V and 2 from J; bases not matched to a gene: 2.

The CDR3 region has the DNA TGTGCCAGCACTCAGAGCGGGAGCTCTTACAATGAGCAGTTCTTC. As protein: CASTQSGSSYNEQFF. J is TRBJ2-1 and V is TRBV18; 8 positions agree with TRBD2. V was pared by 8 bases and J by 4 bases, with 10 bases of the junction left unmatched. Germline V gene lookup returns CDR1 KGHSH and CDR2 LQKENI. The length of the CDR3 is 15 residues.

The chain carries TRBV4-2 and TRBJ1-5, with 7 bases lining up with TRBD1. Germline loops: CDR1 LGHNA, CDR2 YNFKEQ. This CDR3 is 16 amino acids long. Losses at the gene ends were 0 bases for V and 4 bases for J; bases not matched to a gene: 6. CDR3 bases: TGTGCCAGCAGCCAAGAAAGTCAACAGGGGAATCAGCCCCAGCATTTT. Its protein is CASSQESQQGNQPQHF.